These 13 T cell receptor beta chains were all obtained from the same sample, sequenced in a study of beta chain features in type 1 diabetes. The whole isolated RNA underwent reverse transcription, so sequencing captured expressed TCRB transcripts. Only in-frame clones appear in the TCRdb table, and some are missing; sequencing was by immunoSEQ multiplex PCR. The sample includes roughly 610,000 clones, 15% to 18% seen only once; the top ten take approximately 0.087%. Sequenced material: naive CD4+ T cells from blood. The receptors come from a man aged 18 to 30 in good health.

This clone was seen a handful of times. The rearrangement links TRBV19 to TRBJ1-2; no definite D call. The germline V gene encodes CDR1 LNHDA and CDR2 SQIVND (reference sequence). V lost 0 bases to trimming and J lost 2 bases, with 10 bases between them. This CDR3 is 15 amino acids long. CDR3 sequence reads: CASSIDRGENYGYTF. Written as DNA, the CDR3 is TGTGCCAGTAGTATAGATCGTGGGGAAAACTATGGCTACACCTTC.

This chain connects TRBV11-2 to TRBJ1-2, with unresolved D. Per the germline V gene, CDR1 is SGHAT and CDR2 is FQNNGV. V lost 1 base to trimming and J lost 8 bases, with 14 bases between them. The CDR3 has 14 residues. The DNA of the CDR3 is TGTGCCAGCAGCTTAGGAGTTTCGAGTGACGGCTACACCTTC. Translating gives CASSLGVSSDGYTF. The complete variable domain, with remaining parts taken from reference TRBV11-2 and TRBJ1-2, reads EAGVAQSPRYKIIEKRQSVAFWCNPISGHATLYWYQQILGQGPKLLIQFQNNGVVDDSQLPKDRFSAERLKGVDSTLKIQPAKLEDSAVYLCASSLGVSSDGYTFGSGTRLTVV.

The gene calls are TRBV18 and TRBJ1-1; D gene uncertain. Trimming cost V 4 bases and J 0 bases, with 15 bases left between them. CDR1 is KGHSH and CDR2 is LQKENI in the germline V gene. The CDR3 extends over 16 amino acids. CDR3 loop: CASSQNPTSMNTEAFF. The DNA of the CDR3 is TGTGCCAGCTCACAGAATCCTACGTCGATGAACACTGAAGCTTTCTTT.

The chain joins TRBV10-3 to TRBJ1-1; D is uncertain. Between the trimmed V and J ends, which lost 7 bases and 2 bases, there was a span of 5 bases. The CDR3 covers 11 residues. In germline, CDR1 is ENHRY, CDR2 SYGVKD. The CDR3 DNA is TGTGCCATCACCGACAACACTGAAGCTTTCTTT. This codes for CAITDNTEAFF.

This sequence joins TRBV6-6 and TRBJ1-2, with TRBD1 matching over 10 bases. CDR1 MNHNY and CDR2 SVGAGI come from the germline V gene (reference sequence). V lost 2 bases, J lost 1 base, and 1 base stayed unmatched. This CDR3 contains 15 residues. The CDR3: CASSYGTGDNYGYTF. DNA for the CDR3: TGTGCCAGCAGTTACGGGACAGGGGATAACTATGGCTACACCTTC.

The chain's CDR3 is CASSTSSGGTDTQYF. The CDR3 DNA sequence: TGTGCCAGCAGCACCTCTAGCGGTGGCACAGATACGCAGTATTTT. The rearrangement links TRBV7-2 to TRBJ2-3; 7 nucleotides match TRBD2. V lost 5 bases, J lost 1 base, and 6 bases stayed unmatched. Germline values: CDR1 SGHTA, CDR2 FQGNSA. CDR3 length: 15 residues.

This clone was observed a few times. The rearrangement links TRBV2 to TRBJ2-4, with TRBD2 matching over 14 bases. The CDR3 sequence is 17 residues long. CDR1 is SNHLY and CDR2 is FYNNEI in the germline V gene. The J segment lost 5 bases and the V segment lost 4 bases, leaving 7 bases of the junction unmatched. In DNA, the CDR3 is TGTGCCAGCAGTGCGTCGCCGGGACTAGCGGGGGAAAACATTCAGTACTTC. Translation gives CASSASPGLAGENIQYF.

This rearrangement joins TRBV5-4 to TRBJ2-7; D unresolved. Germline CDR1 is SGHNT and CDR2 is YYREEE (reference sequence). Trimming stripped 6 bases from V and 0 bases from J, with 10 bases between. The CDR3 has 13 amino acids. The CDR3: CASNSVGSYEQYF. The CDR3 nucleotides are TGTGCCAGCAATTCCGTGGGCTCCTACGAGCAGTACTTC.

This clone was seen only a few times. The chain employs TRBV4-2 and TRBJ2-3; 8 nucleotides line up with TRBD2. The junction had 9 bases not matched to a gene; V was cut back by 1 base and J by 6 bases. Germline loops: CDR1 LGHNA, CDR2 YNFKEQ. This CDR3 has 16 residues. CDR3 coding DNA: TGTGCCAGCAGCCAAGGAGGAGCGGGAGCCGGTGATACGCAGTATTTT. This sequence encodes CASSQGGAGAGDTQYF.

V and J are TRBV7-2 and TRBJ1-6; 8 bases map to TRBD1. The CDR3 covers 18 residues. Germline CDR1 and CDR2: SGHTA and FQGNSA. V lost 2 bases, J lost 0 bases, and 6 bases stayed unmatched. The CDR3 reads CASSLNAGGASYNSPLHF. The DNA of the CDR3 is TGTGCCAGCAGCTTAAATGCAGGGGGCGCCTCCTATAATTCACCCCTCCACTTT.

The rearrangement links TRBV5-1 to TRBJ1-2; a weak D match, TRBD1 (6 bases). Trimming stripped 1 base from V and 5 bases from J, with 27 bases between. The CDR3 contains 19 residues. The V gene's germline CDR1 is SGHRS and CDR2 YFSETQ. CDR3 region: CASSLWGRGSDWQPYGYTF. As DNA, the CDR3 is TGCGCCAGCAGCTTGTGGGGCAGGGGCTCGGATTGGCAACCATATGGCTACACCTTC.

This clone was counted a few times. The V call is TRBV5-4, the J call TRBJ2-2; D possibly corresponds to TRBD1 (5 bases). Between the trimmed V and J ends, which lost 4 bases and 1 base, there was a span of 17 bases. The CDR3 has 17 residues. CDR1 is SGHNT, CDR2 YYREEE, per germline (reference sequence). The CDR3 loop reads CASSHIGQGMNTGELFF. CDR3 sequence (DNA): TGTGCCAGCAGCCATATAGGGCAGGGAATGAACACCGGGGAGCTGTTTTTT.

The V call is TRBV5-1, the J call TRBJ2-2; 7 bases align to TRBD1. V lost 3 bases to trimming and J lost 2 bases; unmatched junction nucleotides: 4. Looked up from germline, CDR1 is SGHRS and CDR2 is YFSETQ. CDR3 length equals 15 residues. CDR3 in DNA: TGCGCCAGCAGCTCGGACAGGTTAAACACCGGGGAGCTGTTTTTT. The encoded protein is CASSSDRLNTGELFF.